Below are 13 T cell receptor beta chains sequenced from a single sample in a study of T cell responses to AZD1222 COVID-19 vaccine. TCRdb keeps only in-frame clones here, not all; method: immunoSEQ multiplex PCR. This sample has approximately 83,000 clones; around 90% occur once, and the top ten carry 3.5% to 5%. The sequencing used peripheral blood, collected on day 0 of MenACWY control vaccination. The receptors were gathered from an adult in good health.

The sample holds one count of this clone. This chain's CDR3 is CASSLTQTSAEQFF. CDR3 sequence (DNA): TGTGCCAGCAGCTTAACCCAGACTAGCGCTGAGCAGTTCTTC. The J gene is TRBJ2-1, the V gene TRBV7-3, with TRBD2 matching 8 bases. This CDR3 has 14 residues. In germline, CDR1 is SGHTA, CDR2 FQGTGA. Trimming cost V 0 bases and J 9 bases; bases outside gene matches: 4.

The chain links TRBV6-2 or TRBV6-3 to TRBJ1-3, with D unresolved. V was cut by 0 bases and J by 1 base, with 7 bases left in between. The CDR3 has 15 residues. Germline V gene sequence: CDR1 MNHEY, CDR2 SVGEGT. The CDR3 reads CASSYSSGSGNTIYF. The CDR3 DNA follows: TGTGCCAGCAGTTACTCTAGCGGATCTGGAAACACCATATATTTT.

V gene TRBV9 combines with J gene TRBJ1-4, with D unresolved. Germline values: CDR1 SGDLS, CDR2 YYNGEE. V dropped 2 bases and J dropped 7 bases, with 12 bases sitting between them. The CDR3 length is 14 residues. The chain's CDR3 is CASSVRATGEKLFF. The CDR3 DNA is TGTGCCAGCAGCGTTCGGGCAACGGGTGAAAAACTGTTTTTT. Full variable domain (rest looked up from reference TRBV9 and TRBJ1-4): DSGVTQTPKHLITATGQRVTLRCSPRSGDLSVYWYQQSLDQGLQFLIQYYNGEERAKGNILERFSAQQFPDLHSELNLSSLELGDSALYFCASSVRATGEKLFFGSGTQLSVL.

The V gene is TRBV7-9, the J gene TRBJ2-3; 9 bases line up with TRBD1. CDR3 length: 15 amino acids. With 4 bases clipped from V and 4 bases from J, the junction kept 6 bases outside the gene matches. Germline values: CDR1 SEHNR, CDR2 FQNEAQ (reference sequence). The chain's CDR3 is CASSSPQGAPDTQYF. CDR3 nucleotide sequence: TGTGCCAGCAGCTCTCCACAGGGGGCTCCAGATACGCAGTATTTT.

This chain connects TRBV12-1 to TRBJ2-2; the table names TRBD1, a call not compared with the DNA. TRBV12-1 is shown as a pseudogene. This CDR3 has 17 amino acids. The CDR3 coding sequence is TGTGCCAGCAGCTTTGTTGTGGGCCCACGCCTTTCCGGGGAGCTGTTTTTT. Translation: CASSFVVGPRLSGELFF.

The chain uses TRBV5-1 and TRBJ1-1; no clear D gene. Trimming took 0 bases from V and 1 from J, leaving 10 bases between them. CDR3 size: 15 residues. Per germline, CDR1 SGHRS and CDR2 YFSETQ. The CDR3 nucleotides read TGCGCCAGCAGCTTGGTTCTAGGTTCGAACACTGAAGCTTTCTTT. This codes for CASSLVLGSNTEAFF.

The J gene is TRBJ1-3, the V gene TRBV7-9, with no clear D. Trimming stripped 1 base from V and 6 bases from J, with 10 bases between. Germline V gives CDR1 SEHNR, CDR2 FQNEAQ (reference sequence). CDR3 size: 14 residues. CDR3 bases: TGTGCCAGCAGCTTAGTCGTCAGACAAAACACCATATATTTT. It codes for CASSLVVRQNTIYF. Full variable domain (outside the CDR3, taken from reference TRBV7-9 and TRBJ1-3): DTGVSQNPRHKITKRGQNVTFRCDPISEHNRLYWYRQTLGQGPEFLTYFQNEAQLEKSRLLSDRFSAERPKGSFSTLEIQRTEQGDSAMYLCASSLVVRQNTIYFGEGSWLTVV.

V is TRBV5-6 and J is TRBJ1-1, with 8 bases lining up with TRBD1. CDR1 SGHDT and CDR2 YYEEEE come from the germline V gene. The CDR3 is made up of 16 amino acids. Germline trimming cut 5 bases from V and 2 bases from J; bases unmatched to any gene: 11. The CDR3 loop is CASRQDRAGGNTEAFF. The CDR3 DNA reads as TGTGCCAGCAGACAGGACAGGGCGGGGGGAAACACTGAAGCTTTCTTT. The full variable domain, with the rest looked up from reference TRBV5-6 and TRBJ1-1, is DAGVTQSPTHLIKTRGQQVTLRCSPKSGHDTVSWYQQALGQGPQFIFQYYEEEERQRGNFPDRFSGHQFPNYSSELNVNALLLGDSALYLCASRQDRAGGNTEAFFGQGTRLTVV.

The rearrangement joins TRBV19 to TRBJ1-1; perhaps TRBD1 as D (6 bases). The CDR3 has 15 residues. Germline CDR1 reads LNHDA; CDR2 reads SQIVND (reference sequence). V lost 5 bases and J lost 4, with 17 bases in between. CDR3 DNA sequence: TGTGCCAGTAGTCCTCAATGGGGCAGGGGCACTGAAGCTTTCTTT. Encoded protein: CASSPQWGRGTEAFF. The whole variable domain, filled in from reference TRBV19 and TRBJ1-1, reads DGGITQSPKYLFRKEGQNVTLSCEQNLNHDAMYWYRQDPGQGLRLIYYSQIVNDFQKGDIAEGYSVSREKKESFPLTVTSAQKNPTAFYLCASSPQWGRGTEAFFGQGTRLTVV.

The CDR3 is CASSPTGVGATGAIGYTF. The CDR3 bases are TGTGCCAGCAGCCCCACAGGCGTGGGTGCGACAGGGGCGATTGGCTACACCTTC. The chain uses TRBV7-8 and TRBJ1-2; 8 bases agree with TRBD1. With V trimmed by 5 bases and J by 7 bases, 21 bases remained unmatched. This CDR3 has 18 residues. Germline V gene data show CDR1 as SGHVS and CDR2 as FQNEAQ.

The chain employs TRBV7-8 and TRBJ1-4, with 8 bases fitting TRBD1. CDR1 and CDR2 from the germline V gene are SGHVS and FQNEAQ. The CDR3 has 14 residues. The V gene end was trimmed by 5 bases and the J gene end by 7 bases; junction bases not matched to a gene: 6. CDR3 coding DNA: TGTGCCAGCAGCCCAACAGGGGGGGGTGAAAAACTGTTTTTT. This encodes CASSPTGGGEKLFF.

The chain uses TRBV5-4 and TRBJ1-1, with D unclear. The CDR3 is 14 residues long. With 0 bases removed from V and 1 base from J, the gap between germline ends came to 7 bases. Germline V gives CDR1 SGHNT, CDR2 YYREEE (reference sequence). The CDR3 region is CASSLAQTNTEAFF. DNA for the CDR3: TGTGCCAGCAGCTTGGCACAGACGAACACTGAAGCTTTCTTT.

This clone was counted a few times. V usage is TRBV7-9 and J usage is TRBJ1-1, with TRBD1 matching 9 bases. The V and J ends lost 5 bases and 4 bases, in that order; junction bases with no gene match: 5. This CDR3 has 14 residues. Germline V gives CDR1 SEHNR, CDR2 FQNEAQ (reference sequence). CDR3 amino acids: CASSVGQGSTEAFF. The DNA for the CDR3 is TGTGCCAGCAGCGTGGGACAGGGAAGCACTGAAGCTTTCTTT.